Below, one T cell receptor beta chain is given with its context. The record originates from a study of technical replicates of blood from a few donors. Clones were sequenced by immunoSEQ multiplex PCR, and TCRdb holds only the in-frame ones, with some missing. The sample includes 75,000 to 90,000 clones, 93% seen only once; the top ten take roughly 0.25%. Trimming cost V 3 bases and J 5 bases; bases outside gene matches: 3. The CDR3 contains 14 residues. CDR1 is SGHRS, CDR2 YFSETQ, per germline. The TCR was taken from a human donor in good health. Input material: T cells isolated from PBMCs. The chain carries TRBV5-1 and TRBJ2-7; 12 nucleotides match TRBD1. The chain's CDR3 is CASSWGQGADEQYF. In nucleotides, the CDR3 is TGCGCCAGCAGCTGGGGACAGGGGGCAGACGAGCAGTACTTC.